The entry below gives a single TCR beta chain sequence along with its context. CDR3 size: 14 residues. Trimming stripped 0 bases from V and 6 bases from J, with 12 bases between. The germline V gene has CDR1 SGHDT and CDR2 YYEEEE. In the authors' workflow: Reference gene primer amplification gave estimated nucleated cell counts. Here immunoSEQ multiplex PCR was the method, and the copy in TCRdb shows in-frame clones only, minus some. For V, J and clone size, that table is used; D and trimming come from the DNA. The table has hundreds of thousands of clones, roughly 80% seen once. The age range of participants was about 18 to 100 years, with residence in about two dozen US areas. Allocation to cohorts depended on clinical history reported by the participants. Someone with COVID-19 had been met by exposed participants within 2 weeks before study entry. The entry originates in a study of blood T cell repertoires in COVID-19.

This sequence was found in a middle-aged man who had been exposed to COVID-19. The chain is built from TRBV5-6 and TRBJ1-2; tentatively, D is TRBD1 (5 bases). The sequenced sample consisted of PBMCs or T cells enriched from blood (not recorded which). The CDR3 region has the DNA TGTGCCAGCAGCTTGGATGAAGGGGATCATGGCTACACCTTC. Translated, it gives CASSLDEGDHGYTF.